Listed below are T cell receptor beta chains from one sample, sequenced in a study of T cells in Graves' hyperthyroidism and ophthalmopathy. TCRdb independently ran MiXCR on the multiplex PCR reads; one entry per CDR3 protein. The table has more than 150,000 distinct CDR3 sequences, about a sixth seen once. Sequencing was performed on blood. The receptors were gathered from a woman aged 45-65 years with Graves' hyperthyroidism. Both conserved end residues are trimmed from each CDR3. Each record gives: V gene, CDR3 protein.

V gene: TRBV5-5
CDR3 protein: ASSLDGFYGYT

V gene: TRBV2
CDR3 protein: ASSAGMVSEQF

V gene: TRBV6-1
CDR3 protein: ASTGQGNTEAF

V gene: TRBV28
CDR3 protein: ASSTGNANTGELF

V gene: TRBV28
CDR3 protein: ASSLSAAGVGNTIY

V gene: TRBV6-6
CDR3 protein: ASSYAGHTDTQY

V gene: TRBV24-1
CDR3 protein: ATSRDGPYSEQF

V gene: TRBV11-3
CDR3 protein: ASSLDKPKGNTIY

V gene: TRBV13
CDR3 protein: ASSSGGRADTQY

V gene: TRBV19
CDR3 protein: ASSTSSELF

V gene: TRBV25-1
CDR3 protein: ASSVAGALNEQF

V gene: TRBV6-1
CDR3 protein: AADHGTGGLSSYNEQF

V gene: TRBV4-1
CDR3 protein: ASSQEGQGIYEQY

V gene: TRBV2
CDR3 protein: ASSDRIRYNEQF

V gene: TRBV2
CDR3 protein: ASSEVQGRRPQH

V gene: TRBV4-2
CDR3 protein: ASSQVASGGADTQY

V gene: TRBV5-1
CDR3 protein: ASSLARQDTDTQY

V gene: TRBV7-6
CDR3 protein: ASSLADGTYEQY

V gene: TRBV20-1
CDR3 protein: GARRAAGTGFYEQY

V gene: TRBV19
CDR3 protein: ASSIADRGYEQY

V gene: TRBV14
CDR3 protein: ASSPLTGDLGYT

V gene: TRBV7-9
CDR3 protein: ASSETISGANVLT

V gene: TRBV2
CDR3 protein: ASSDWGDLANTEAF

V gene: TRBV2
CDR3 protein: ASGLHANTEAF